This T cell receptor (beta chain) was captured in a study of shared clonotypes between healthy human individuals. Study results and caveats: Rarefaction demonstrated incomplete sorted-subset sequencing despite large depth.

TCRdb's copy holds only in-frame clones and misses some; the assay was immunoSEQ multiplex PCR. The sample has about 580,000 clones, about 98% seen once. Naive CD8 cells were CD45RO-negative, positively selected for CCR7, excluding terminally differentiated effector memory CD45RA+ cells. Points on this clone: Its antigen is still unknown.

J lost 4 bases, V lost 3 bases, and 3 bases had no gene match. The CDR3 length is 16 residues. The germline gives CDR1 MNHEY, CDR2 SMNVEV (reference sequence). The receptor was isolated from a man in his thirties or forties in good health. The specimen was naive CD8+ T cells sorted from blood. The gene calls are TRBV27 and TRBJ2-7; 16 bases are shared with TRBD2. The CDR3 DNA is TGTGCCAGCAGTTTGGGACTAGCGGGAGGGCCATACGAGCAGTACTTC. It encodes CASSLGLAGGPYEQYF.